This is a list of T cell receptor beta chains from one sample in a study of T cell responses to AZD1222 COVID-19 vaccine. TCRdb keeps only in-frame clones here, not all; method: immunoSEQ multiplex PCR. Of about 140,000 clones in the sample, around 87% were seen once. This specimen was peripheral blood, taken on day 0 of AZD1222 vaccination. These receptors came from an adult in good health. Both conserved end residues are part of each CDR3. The D gene is left open where the match is weak. Where a row states a size, it is once, few, many or the class of an expanded clone; other rows omit it.

V gene: TRBV12-3/TRBV12-4
J gene: TRBJ1-1
CDR3 length: 13
clone size: .
D gene: .
CDR3 protein: CASTPTVNTEAFF
CDR3 DNA: TGTGCCAGCACCCCGACAGTGAACACTGAAGCTTTCTTT

V gene: TRBV12-5
J gene: TRBJ2-1
CDR3 length: 15
clone size: .
D gene: .
CDR3 protein: CASGSRDGPYNEQFF
CDR3 DNA: TGTGCTAGTGGTTCCCGGGACGGCCCCTACAATGAGCAGTTCTTC

V gene: TRBV6-5
J gene: TRBJ2-2
CDR3 length: 14
clone size: .
D gene: .
CDR3 protein: CASSYAGRARELFF
CDR3 DNA: TGTGCCAGCAGTTACGCGGGCCGAGCCCGGGAGCTGTTTTTT

V gene: TRBV4-1
J gene: TRBJ2-7
CDR3 length: 14
clone size: .
D gene: .
CDR3 protein: CASSHGPVKGEQYF
CDR3 DNA: TGCGCCAGCAGCCATGGACCTGTTAAGGGCGAGCAGTACTTC

V gene: TRBV10-1
J gene: TRBJ2-1
CDR3 length: 14
clone size: once
D gene: .
CDR3 protein: CASSEWDSTNEQFF
CDR3 DNA: TGCGCCAGCAGTGAGTGGGACTCCACCAATGAGCAGTTCTTC

V gene: TRBV29-1
J gene: TRBJ2-5
CDR3 length: 13
clone size: .
D gene: TRBD1
CDR3 protein: CSARGRGRETQYF
CDR3 DNA: TGCAGCGCACGTGGAAGGGGGCGGGAGACCCAGTACTTC

V gene: TRBV6-2/TRBV6-3
J gene: TRBJ2-5
CDR3 length: 14
clone size: .
D gene: .
CDR3 protein: CASSYSGGQETQYF
CDR3 DNA: TGTGCCAGCAGTTACTCGGGGGGCCAAGAGACCCAGTACTTC

V gene: TRBV21-1
J gene: TRBJ2-2
CDR3 length: 20
clone size: .
D gene: .
CDR3 protein: CASSKGRTGIGGSGSGELFF
CDR3 DNA: TGTGCCAGCAGCAAAGGAAGGACAGGGATAGGAGGGAGTGGCAGCGGGGAGCTGTTTTTT

V gene: TRBV10-3
J gene: TRBJ1-6
CDR3 length: 14
clone size: .
D gene: .
CDR3 protein: CAISEGSGGSPLHF
CDR3 DNA: TGTGCCATCAGTGAAGGCTCCGGGGGATCACCCCTCCACTTT

V gene: TRBV15
J gene: TRBJ2-4
CDR3 length: 15
clone size: .
D gene: .
CDR3 protein: CATSRDLWGSGIQYF
CDR3 DNA: TGTGCCACCAGCAGAGACCTTTGGGGGTCAGGGATTCAGTACTTC

V gene: TRBV28
J gene: TRBJ1-2
CDR3 length: 15
clone size: once
D gene: .
CDR3 protein: CASRLPSGTQSGYTF
CDR3 DNA: TGTGCCAGCAGACTCCCTTCCGGGACTCAGAGTGGCTACACCTTC

V gene: TRBV19
J gene: TRBJ2-5
CDR3 length: 13
clone size: .
D gene: .
CDR3 protein: CASSIGVAETQYF
CDR3 DNA: TGTGCCAGTAGTATAGGAGTAGCGGAGACCCAGTACTTC

V gene: TRBV10-3
J gene: TRBJ2-1
CDR3 length: 15
clone size: .
D gene: .
CDR3 protein: CAISSWELSNNEQFF
CDR3 DNA: TGTGCCATCAGTTCTTGGGAGTTGTCCAACAATGAGCAGTTCTTC

V gene: TRBV14
J gene: TRBJ2-1
CDR3 length: 19
clone size: .
D gene: .
CDR3 protein: CASSQLQCHRGVPYNEQFF
CDR3 DNA: TGTGCCAGCAGCCAACTTCAGTGCCATAGGGGGGTCCCCTACAATGAGCAGTTCTTC

V gene: TRBV3-1/TRBV3-2
J gene: TRBJ2-1
CDR3 length: 16
clone size: .
D gene: TRBD2
CDR3 protein: CASSQRLAGVGHEQFF
CDR3 DNA: TGTGCCAGCAGCCAACGCCTAGCGGGAGTCGGCCATGAGCAGTTCTTC

V gene: TRBV6-5
J gene: TRBJ2-7
CDR3 length: 15
clone size: few
D gene: .
CDR3 protein: CASLQAVEHVYEQYF
CDR3 DNA: TGTGCCAGTCTCCAGGCTGTGGAGCACGTCTACGAGCAGTACTTC

V gene: TRBV6-5
J gene: TRBJ2-7
CDR3 length: 15
clone size: once
D gene: TRBD1
CDR3 protein: CASRPGQGGSYEQYF
CDR3 DNA: TGTGCCAGCAGGCCGGGACAGGGTGGCTCCTACGAGCAGTACTTC